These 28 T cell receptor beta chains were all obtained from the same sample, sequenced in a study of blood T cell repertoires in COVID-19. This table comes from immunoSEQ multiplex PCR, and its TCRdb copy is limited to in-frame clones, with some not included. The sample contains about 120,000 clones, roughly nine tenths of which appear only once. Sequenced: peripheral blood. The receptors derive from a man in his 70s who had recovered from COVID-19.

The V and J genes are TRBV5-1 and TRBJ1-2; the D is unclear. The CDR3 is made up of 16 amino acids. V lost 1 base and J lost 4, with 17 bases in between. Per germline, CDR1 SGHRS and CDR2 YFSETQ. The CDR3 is CASSLLPEVRAYGYTF. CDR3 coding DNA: TGCGCCAGCAGCTTGCTTCCGGAGGTACGAGCCTATGGCTACACCTTC.

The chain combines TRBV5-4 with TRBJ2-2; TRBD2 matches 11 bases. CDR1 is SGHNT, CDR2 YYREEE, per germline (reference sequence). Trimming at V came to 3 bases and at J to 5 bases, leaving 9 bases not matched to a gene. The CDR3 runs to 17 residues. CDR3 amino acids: CASSSVAGGPLTGELFF. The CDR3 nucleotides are TGTGCCAGCAGCTCAGTAGCGGGAGGGCCACTTACCGGGGAGCTGTTTTTT.

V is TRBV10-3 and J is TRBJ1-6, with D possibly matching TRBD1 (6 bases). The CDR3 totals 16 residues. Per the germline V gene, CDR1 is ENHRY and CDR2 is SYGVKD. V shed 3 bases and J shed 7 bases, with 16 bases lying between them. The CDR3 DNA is TGTGCCATCAGTGATCCCGGGACACCACGGAATTCACCCCTCCACTTT. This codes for CAISDPGTPRNSPLHF.

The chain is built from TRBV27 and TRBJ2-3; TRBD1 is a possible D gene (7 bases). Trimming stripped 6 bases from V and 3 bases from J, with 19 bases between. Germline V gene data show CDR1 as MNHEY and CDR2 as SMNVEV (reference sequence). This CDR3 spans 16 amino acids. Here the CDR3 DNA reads TGTGCCAGCAGATATAAGGGTCCAGGGGGGACAGATACGCAGTATTTT. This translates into CASRYKGPGGTDTQYF.

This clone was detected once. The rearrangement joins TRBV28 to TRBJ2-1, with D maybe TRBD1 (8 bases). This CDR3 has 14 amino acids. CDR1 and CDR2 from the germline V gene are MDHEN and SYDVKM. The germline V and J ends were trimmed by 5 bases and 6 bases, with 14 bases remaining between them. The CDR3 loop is CASSRTGRGNEQFF. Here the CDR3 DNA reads TGTGCCAGCAGTAGGACAGGGAGGGGCAATGAGCAGTTCTTC.

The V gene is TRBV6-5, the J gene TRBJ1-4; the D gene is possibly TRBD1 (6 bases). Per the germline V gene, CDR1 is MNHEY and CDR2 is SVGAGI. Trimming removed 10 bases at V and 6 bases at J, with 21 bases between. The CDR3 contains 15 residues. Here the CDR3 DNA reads TGTGCCACCCAAGGCTACAGGGCGGAGTATGAAAAACTGTTTTTT. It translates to CATQGYRAEYEKLFF.

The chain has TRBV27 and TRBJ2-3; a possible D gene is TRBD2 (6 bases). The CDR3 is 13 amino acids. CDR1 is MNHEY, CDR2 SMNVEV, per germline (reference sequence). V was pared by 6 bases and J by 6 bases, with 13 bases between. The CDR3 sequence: CASRIGGTDTQYF. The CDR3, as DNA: TGTGCCAGCAGGATAGGAGGGACCGATACGCAGTATTTT.

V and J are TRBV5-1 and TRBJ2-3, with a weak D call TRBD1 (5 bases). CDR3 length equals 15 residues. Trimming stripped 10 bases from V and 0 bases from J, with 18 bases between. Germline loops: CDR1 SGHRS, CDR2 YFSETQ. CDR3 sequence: CASAKRQGSTDTQYF. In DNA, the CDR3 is TGCGCCTCGGCTAAACGCCAGGGAAGCACAGATACGCAGTATTTT.

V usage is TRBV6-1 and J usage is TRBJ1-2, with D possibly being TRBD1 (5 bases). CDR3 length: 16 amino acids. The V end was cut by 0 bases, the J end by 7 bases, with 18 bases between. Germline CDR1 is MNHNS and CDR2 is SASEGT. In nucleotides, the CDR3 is TGTGCCAGCAGTGAAGCGCAGGGCGCCACCCTCTTTGGCTACACCTTC. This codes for CASSEAQGATLFGYTF.

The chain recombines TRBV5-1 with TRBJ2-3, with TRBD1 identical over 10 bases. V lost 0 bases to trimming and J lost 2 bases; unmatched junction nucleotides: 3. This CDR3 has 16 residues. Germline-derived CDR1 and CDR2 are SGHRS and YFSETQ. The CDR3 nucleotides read TGCGCCAGCAGCTTGGCCGGGACAGGGGCCACAGATACGCAGTATTTT. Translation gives CASSLAGTGATDTQYF.

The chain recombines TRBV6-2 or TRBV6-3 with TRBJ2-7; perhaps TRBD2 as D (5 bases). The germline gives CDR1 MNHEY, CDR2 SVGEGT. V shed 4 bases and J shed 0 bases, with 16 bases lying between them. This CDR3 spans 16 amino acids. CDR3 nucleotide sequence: TGTGCCAGCAGTTCACTCGGGGTTTACCCCTCCTACGAGCAGTACTTC. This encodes CASSSLGVYPSYEQYF.

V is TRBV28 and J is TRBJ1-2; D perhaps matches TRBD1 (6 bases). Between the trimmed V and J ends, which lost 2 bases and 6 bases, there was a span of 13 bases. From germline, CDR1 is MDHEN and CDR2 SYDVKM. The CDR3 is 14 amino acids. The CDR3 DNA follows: TGTGCCAGCAGTTTAGTTCAGGGGAGAGATGGCTACACCTTC. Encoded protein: CASSLVQGRDGYTF.

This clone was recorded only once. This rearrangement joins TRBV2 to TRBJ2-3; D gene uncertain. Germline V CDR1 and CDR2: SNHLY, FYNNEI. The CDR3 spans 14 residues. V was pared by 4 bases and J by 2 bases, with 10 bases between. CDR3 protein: CASSGDFYTDTQYF. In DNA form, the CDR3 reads TGTGCCAGCAGTGGTGACTTTTACACAGATACGCAGTATTTT.

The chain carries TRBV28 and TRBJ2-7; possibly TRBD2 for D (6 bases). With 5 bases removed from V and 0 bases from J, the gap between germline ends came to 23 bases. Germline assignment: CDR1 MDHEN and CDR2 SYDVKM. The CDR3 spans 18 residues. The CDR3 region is CASSPHWGDPTSSYEQYF. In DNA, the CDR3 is TGTGCCAGCAGTCCTCATTGGGGGGATCCAACGAGCTCCTACGAGCAGTACTTC.

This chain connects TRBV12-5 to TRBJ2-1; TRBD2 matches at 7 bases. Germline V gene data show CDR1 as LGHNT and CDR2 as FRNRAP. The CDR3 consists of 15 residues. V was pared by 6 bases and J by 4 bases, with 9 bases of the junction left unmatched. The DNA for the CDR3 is TGTGCTAGTGGACGGAGCGGGAATCGGTACAATGAGCAGTTCTTC. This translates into CASGRSGNRYNEQFF.

The CDR3 nucleotides read TGTGCCAGCAGCCGGGACAGGGACGGGGAGCTGTTTTTT. As protein: CASSRDRDGELFF. This chain connects TRBV11-3 to TRBJ2-2, with 9 bases fitting TRBD1. Looked up from germline, CDR1 is SGHNT and CDR2 is YENEEA. CDR3 length: 13 amino acids. V trimming: 5 bases; J trimming: 7 bases; junction bases outside the gene matches: 2.

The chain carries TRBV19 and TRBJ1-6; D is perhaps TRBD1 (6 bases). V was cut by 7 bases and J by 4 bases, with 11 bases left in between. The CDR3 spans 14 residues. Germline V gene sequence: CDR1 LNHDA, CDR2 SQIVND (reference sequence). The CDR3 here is CASTPGQYNSPLHF. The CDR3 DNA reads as TGTGCCAGTACCCCGGGACAATATAATTCACCCCTCCACTTT.

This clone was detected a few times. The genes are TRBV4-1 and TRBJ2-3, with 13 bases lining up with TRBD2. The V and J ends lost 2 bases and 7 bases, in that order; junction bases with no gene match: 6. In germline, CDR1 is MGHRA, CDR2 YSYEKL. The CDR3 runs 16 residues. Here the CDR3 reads CASSQPGTSGTHTQYF. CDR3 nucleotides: TGCGCCAGCAGCCAACCCGGGACTAGCGGGACTCATACGCAGTATTTT.

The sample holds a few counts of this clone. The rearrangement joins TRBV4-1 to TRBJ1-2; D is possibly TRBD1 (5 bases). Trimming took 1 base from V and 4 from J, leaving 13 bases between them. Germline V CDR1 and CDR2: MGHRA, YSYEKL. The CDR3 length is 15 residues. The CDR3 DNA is TGCGCCAGCAGCCAAGTCAGGGACGGGGGCTATGGCTACACCTTC. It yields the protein CASSQVRDGGYGYTF.

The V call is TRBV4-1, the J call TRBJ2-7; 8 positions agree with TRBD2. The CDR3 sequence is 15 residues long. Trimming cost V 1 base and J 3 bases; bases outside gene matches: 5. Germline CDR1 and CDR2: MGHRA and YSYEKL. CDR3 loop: CASSQGIAGFYEQYF. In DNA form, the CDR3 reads TGCGCCAGCAGCCAAGGTATAGCGGGGTTCTACGAGCAGTACTTC.

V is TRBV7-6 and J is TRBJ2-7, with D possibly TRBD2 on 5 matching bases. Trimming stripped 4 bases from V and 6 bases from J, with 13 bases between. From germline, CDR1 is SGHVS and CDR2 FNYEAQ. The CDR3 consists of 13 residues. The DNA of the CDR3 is TGTGCCAGCAGCTCCGGACTTTATGGCGAGCAGTACTTC. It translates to CASSSGLYGEQYF. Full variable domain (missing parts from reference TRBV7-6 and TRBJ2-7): GAGVSQSPRYKVTKRGQDVALRCDPISGHVSLYWYRQALGQGPEFLTYFNYEAQQDKSGLPNDRFSAERPEGSISTLTIQRTEQRDSAMYRCASSSGLYGEQYFGPGTRLTVT.

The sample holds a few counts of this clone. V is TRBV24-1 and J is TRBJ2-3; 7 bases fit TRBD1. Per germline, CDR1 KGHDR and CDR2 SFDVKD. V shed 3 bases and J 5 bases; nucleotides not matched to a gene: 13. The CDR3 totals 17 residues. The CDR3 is CATSDIDRDRGQDTQYF. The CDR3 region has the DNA TGTGCCACCAGTGATATAGACAGGGATAGGGGACAAGATACGCAGTATTTT.

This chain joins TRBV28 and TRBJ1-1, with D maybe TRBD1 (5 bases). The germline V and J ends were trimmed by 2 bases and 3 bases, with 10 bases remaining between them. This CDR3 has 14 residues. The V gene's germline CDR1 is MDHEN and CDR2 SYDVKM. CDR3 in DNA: TGTGCCAGCAGTTTACTCAGGGCGTACACTGAAGCTTTCTTT. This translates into CASSLLRAYTEAFF.

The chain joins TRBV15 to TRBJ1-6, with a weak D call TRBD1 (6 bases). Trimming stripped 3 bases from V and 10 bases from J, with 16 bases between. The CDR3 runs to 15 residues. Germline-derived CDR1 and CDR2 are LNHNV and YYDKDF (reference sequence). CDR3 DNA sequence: TGTGCCACCAGCAGGAGGGGGGGGGCTCTATCACCCCTCCACTTT. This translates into CATSRRGGALSPLHF.

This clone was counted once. As DNA, the CDR3 is TGTGCCAGCAGTGGGACTAGCGCAAGCACAGATACGCAGTATTTT. This sequence encodes CASSGTSASTDTQYF. This chain links TRBV2 with TRBJ2-3, with 9 nucleotides matching TRBD2. Losses at the gene ends were 4 bases for V and 0 bases for J; bases not matched to a gene: 2. This CDR3 comprises 15 residues. The germline V gene encodes CDR1 SNHLY and CDR2 FYNNEI.

CDR3 protein: CASSEQGAWNEQFF. CDR3 nucleotides: TGTGCCAGTAGTGAACAGGGGGCCTGGAATGAGCAGTTCTTC. The chain is built from TRBV19 and TRBJ2-1; 9 bases are a match to TRBD1. The length of the CDR3 is 14 residues. Germline CDR1 and CDR2: LNHDA and SQIVND (reference sequence). The trim removed 5 bases at V and 7 bases at J, leaving 6 bases unmatched. Full variable domain (outside the CDR3, taken from reference TRBV19 and TRBJ2-1): DGGITQSPKYLFRKEGQNVTLSCEQNLNHDAMYWYRQDPGQGLRLIYYSQIVNDFQKGDIAEGYSVSREKKESFPLTVTSAQKNPTAFYLCASSEQGAWNEQFFGPGTRLTVL.

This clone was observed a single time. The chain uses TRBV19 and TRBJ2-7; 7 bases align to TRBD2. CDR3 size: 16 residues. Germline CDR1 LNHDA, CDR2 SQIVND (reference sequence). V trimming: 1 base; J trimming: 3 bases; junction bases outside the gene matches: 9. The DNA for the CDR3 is TGTGCCAGTAGTATAGCGCTGGGAGGGCTACACTACGAGCAGTACTTC. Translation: CASSIALGGLHYEQYF.

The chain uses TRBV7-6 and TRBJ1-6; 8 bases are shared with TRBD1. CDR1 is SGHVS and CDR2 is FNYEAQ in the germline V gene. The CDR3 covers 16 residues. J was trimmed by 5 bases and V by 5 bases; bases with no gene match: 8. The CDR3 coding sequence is TGTGCCAGCAGCACCACAGGGGGGGGAAATAATTCACCCCTCCACTTT. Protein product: CASSTTGGGNNSPLHF.